Shown below are 20 T cell receptor beta chains from a single sample sequenced in a study of blood T cell repertoires in COVID-19. The table came from immunoSEQ multiplex PCR; TCRdb's copy has only in-frame clones and leaves some out. The profile covers about 150,000 clones, with about 79% appearing a single time and roughly 9.8% taken by the ten largest. Material for sequencing was peripheral blood. The origin of the receptors is a woman between 50 and 59 years old with acute or convalescent COVID-19.

The genes are TRBV7-3 and TRBJ2-1, with TRBD2 matching over 7 bases. V dropped 2 bases and J dropped 2; count of bases not matched to a gene: 3. The CDR3 consists of 15 residues. CDR1 SGHTA and CDR2 FQGTGA come from the germline V gene. DNA of the CDR3: TGTGCCAGCAGCTTATCTAGCGGCCCCTACAATGAGCAGTTCTTC. This encodes CASSLSSGPYNEQFF.

The V call is TRBV18, the J call TRBJ2-1; D might be TRBD2 (5 bases). V was cut by 2 bases and J by 4 bases, with 9 bases left in between. This CDR3 spans 14 amino acids. The germline V gene encodes CDR1 KGHSH and CDR2 LQKENI. Here the CDR3 reads CASSPSLEYNEQFF. CDR3 coding DNA: TGTGCCAGCTCACCATCACTAGAGTACAATGAGCAGTTCTTC.

This clone was counted a few times. CDR3 loop: CASSYVLGEGEQYF. For the CDR3, the DNA is TGTGCCAGCAGTTACGTGTTGGGGGAGGGCGAGCAGTACTTC. The chain combines TRBV6-2 or TRBV6-3 with TRBJ2-7; the match to TRBD2 covers 7 bases. CDR3 length: 14 amino acids. Trimming cost V 2 bases and J 6 bases; bases outside gene matches: 7. Germline V lookup: CDR1 MNHEY, CDR2 SVGEGT.

The gene calls are TRBV18 and TRBJ2-1; D may be TRBD2 (5 bases). Germline CDR1 KGHSH, CDR2 LQKENI. The CDR3 sequence is 15 residues long. The germline V and J ends were trimmed by 4 bases and 0 bases, with 10 bases remaining between them. The CDR3 sequence is CASSRGLGSYNEQFF. CDR3 nucleotide sequence: TGTGCCAGCTCACGCGGGTTAGGCTCCTACAATGAGCAGTTCTTC. The whole variable domain, remainder taken from reference TRBV18 and TRBJ2-1, is NAGVMQNPRHLVRRRGQEARLRCSPMKGHSHVYWYRQLPEEGLKFMVYLQKENIIDESGMPKERFSAEFPKEGPSILRIQQVVRGDSAAYFCASSRGLGSYNEQFFGPGTRLTVL.

The CDR3 protein is CSASGTSGASEQYF. The CDR3 coding sequence is TGCAGTGCTAGTGGCACTAGCGGGGCCTCCGAGCAGTACTTC. The chain combines TRBV20-1 with TRBJ2-7; TRBD2 matches 10 bases. This CDR3 is built from 14 residues. CDR1 and CDR2 (germline): DFQATT, SNEGSKA (reference sequence). The V segment lost 3 bases and the J segment 6 bases; nucleotides outside the gene matches: 8.

The chain combines TRBV2 with TRBJ1-5, with TRBD1 as a possible D gene (5 bases). Trimming cost V 4 bases and J 3 bases, with 10 bases left between them. Germline CDR1 and CDR2: SNHLY and FYNNEI. The CDR3 has 14 amino acids. This CDR3 is CASSVEGVNQPQHF. CDR3 nucleotides: TGTGCCAGCAGTGTGGAAGGGGTCAATCAGCCCCAGCATTTT.

The chain has TRBV2 and TRBJ2-5, with 9 bases that match TRBD2. J lost 5 bases, V lost 7 bases, and 11 bases had no gene match. The CDR3 contains 15 residues. The germline V gene has CDR1 SNHLY and CDR2 FYNNEI. The DNA of the CDR3 is TGTGCCAGCATGCGCCCTGGGACTAGCCAGGAGACCCAGTACTTC. Translating it yields CASMRPGTSQETQYF.

This clone was counted only a few times. This chain uses TRBV9 with TRBJ2-7, with 10 bases matching TRBD1. From germline, CDR1 is SGDLS and CDR2 YYNGEE. V gave up 4 bases and J gave up 6 bases; unmatched junction bases: 13. This CDR3 has 16 amino acids. The CDR3 loop reads CASSSSTGGPLSEQYF. The CDR3 nucleotides are TGTGCCAGCAGCTCCTCGACAGGGGGCCCCTTGTCCGAGCAGTACTTC.

The CDR3 spells CASSLALGQGGNTIYF. The CDR3 DNA sequence: TGCGCCAGCAGCTTGGCCCTAGGACAGGGGGGAAACACCATATATTTT. The chain uses TRBV5-1 and TRBJ1-3; 9 bases map to TRBD1. The CDR3 sequence is 16 residues long. Germline V CDR1 and CDR2: SGHRS, YFSETQ. Trimming removed 0 bases from V and 4 bases from J; junction bases left unmatched: 5.

The J gene is TRBJ1-2, the V gene TRBV5-8; D unclear. Germline V CDR1 and CDR2: SGHTS, YDEGEE. Trimming cost V 4 bases and J 1 base, with 8 bases left between them. The CDR3 runs 13 residues. The CDR3 nucleotides read TGTGCCAGCAGCCCAAATTTTAACTATGGCTACACCTTC. Translation: CASSPNFNYGYTF.

This clone occurred once. The V call is TRBV2, the J call TRBJ2-7; 12 nucleotides line up with TRBD1. J was trimmed by 6 bases and V by 5 bases; bases with no gene match: 8. The CDR3 is 15 residues long. CDR1 and CDR2 (germline): SNHLY, FYNNEI. CDR3: CASSKTGTGGGEQYF. The CDR3 nucleotides read TGTGCCAGCAGTAAAACCGGGACAGGGGGCGGCGAGCAGTACTTC.

V gene TRBV6-2 or TRBV6-3 combines with J gene TRBJ2-7, with 7 nucleotides matching TRBD2. The V gene's germline CDR1 is MNHEY and CDR2 SVGEGT. CDR3 size: 17 residues. V was pared by 0 bases and J by 0 bases, with 8 bases of the junction left unmatched. Here the CDR3 reads CASSYSRSGASSYEQYF. In DNA form, the CDR3 reads TGTGCCAGCAGTTACTCGAGAAGCGGGGCTAGCTCCTACGAGCAGTACTTC.

The chain carries TRBV6-5 and TRBJ1-3, with TRBD1 as a possible D gene (5 bases). Between the trimmed V and J ends, which lost 2 bases and 0 bases, there was a span of 11 bases. The CDR3 spans 16 residues. Germline-derived CDR1 and CDR2 are MNHEY and SVGAGI. The chain's CDR3 is CASSYRRDLSGNTIYF. The CDR3 nucleotides read TGTGCCAGCAGTTACCGGAGGGACCTCTCTGGAAACACCATATATTTT.

About this clone itself: One end of the junction does not line up with germline, which may come from a read error. This chain links TRBV28 with TRBJ1-5; possible D gene TRBD1, 5 bases. Germline V gene lookup returns CDR1 MDHEN and CDR2 SYDVKM. The CDR3 is 15 residues long. The CDR3 coding sequence is TGTGCCAGCAGTTTAGGAGGGGCGCAATCAGCCCCGGGGAGGTTT. This gives the protein CASSLGGAQSAPGRF.

The chain employs TRBV24-1 and TRBJ1-2; a weak D match, TRBD1 (6 bases). Germline loops: CDR1 KGHDR, CDR2 SFDVKD. Trimming left V 3 bases short and J 6 bases short, with 16 bases between. The CDR3 has 15 amino acids. The CDR3 sequence: CATSDPSAGVDGYTF. The CDR3 coding sequence is TGTGCCACCAGTGATCCTTCGGCAGGGGTTGATGGCTACACCTTC.

The chain has TRBV13 and TRBJ2-3; the match to TRBD2 covers 15 bases. J was trimmed by 0 bases and V by 5 bases; bases with no gene match: 6. The germline V gene encodes CDR1 PRHDT and CDR2 FYEKMQ (reference sequence). The length of the CDR3 is 18 residues. CDR3 bases: TGTGCCAGCAGCGGACTAGCGGGAGGGCTCTCTAGCACAGATACGCAGTATTTT. Its protein is CASSGLAGGLSSTDTQYF.

V usage is TRBV6-1 and J usage is TRBJ1-3, with 8 bases identical to TRBD1. The CDR3 is 16 amino acids. The germline V gene encodes CDR1 MNHNS and CDR2 SASEGT. Germline trimming cut 1 base from V and 2 bases from J; bases unmatched to any gene: 4. The CDR3 loop reads CASSEVDRVTGNTIYF. The CDR3 nucleotides are TGTGCCAGCAGTGAAGTGGACAGGGTGACTGGAAACACCATATATTTT.

V is TRBV13 and J is TRBJ2-5; D is unresolved. With 5 bases removed from V and 4 bases from J, the gap between germline ends came to 8 bases. This CDR3 is built from 12 residues. Germline CDR1 reads PRHDT; CDR2 reads FYEKMQ (reference sequence). CDR3 loop: CASSRRPETQYF. CDR3 nucleotide sequence: TGTGCCAGCAGCCGGCGGCCAGAGACCCAGTACTTC.

The V and J genes are TRBV19 and TRBJ1-5; TRBD1 matches at 7 bases. The CDR3 sequence is 15 residues long. The germline V gene has CDR1 LNHDA and CDR2 SQIVND (reference sequence). J gave up 4 bases and V 5 bases, and 8 bases lay outside the gene matches. The CDR3 spells CASSGTARQNQPQHF. In DNA form, the CDR3 reads TGTGCCAGTAGTGGGACAGCGAGACAGAATCAGCCCCAGCATTTT.

The chain joins TRBV20-1 to TRBJ2-1; no clear D. The CDR3 has 11 amino acids. Germline V gene lookup returns CDR1 DFQATT and CDR2 SNEGSKA (reference sequence). Trimming pared 3 bases from V and 4 bases from J, leaving 4 bases between. The CDR3 DNA sequence: TGCAGTGCTAGCCCTTACAATGAGCAGTTCTTC. Residues: CSASPYNEQFF.